This entry lists 10 T cell receptor beta chains sequenced from one sample in a study of beta chain features in type 1 diabetes. General observations from the study: Researchers report that Type 1 diabetes patients had moderately but significantly shorter TCRB CDR3s across all four CD4+ subsets.

The whole isolated RNA underwent reverse transcription, so sequencing captured expressed TCRB transcripts. Here immunoSEQ multiplex PCR was the method, and the copy in TCRdb shows in-frame clones only, minus some. The profile covers 41,000 or so clones, with 65% to 80% appearing a single time and around 1.8% taken by the ten largest. Their antigens are not known. The sample consisted of Tregs from blood. The receptors shown here come from a man aged 25 to 40 with type 1 diabetes. Some clones in this sample may be carry-over from other donors' samples.

The chain joins TRBV28 to TRBJ1-5; TRBD1 aligns across 9 bases. Germline lookup yields CDR1 MDHEN and CDR2 SYDVKM. CDR3 length equals 16 residues. Trimming at V came to 7 bases and at J to 7 bases, leaving 14 bases not matched to a gene. CDR3 amino acids: CASTLPGTGFGQPQHF. CDR3 DNA: TGTGCCAGCACCCTGCCCGGGACAGGGTTCGGGCAGCCCCAGCATTTT.

V and J are TRBV11-2 and TRBJ1-6; TRBD1 matches at 12 bases. Germline values: CDR1 SGHAT, CDR2 FQNNGV. The CDR3 runs to 18 residues. V was pared by 5 bases and J by 9 bases, with 14 bases of the junction left unmatched. The CDR3 loop reads CASSAGTGGPWDSSPLHF. For the CDR3, the DNA is TGTGCCAGCAGCGCCGGGACAGGGGGCCCTTGGGATAGTTCACCCCTCCACTTT. The full variable domain, with the rest looked up from reference TRBV11-2 and TRBJ1-6, is EAGVAQSPRYKIIEKRQSVAFWCNPISGHATLYWYQQILGQGPKLLIQFQNNGVVDDSQLPKDRFSAERLKGVDSTLKIQPAKLEDSAVYLCASSAGTGGPWDSSPLHFGNGTRLTVT.

On this clone itself: One end of the junction is discordant with germline, which a read error may explain. This chain connects TRBV7-7 to TRBJ2-5, with D maybe TRBD1 (5 bases). Germline CDR1 is SSHAT and CDR2 is FNYEAQ (reference sequence). This CDR3 spans 13 amino acids. CDR3 region: CASSLRGGKTQYF. The CDR3 bases are TGTGCTAGCAGCTTAAGGGGTGGTAAGACCCAGTACTTC.

This clone was counted between two and nine times. V gene TRBV2 combines with J gene TRBJ2-5, with D perhaps TRBD1 (6 bases). Germline lookup yields CDR1 SNHLY and CDR2 FYNNEI. The ends were cut back, 5 bases at V and 5 bases at J, with 9 bases in the middle. CDR3 length: 12 residues. In nucleotides, the CDR3 is TGTGCCAGCAGTCTCACAGGGGAGACCCAGTACTTC. This codes for CASSLTGETQYF.

This chain uses TRBV10-3 with TRBJ2-3, with TRBD2 matching 12 bases. Germline V gene data show CDR1 as ENHRY and CDR2 as SYGVKD. The CDR3 covers 15 residues. V shed 5 bases and J 4 bases; nucleotides not matched to a gene: 4. In DNA form, the CDR3 reads TGTGCCATCAGTCTAGCGGGGGGGCTCGCAGATACGCAGTATTTT. Encoded protein: CAISLAGGLADTQYF.

The rearrangement links TRBV7-2 to TRBJ2-2; 9 bases agree with TRBD2. V lost 2 bases and J lost 5; bases outside the gene matches: 6. The CDR3 is 16 residues long. Germline loops: CDR1 SGHTA, CDR2 FQGNSA. In DNA form, the CDR3 reads TGTGCCAGCAGCTTAAGGAGCGGGGGGTCTACCGGGGAGCTGTTTTTT. It codes for CASSLRSGGSTGELFF.

The table lists this clone with a few counts. V gene TRBV5-4 combines with J gene TRBJ2-7; 7 nucleotides align to TRBD1. The CDR3 contains 14 residues. Trimming took 4 bases from V and 2 from J; bases not matched to a gene: 6. The germline gives CDR1 SGHNT, CDR2 YYREEE (reference sequence). The CDR3 bases are TGTGCCAGCAGCCACCCGGGACAGACCTACGAGCAGTACTTC. This sequence encodes CASSHPGQTYEQYF.

The CDR3, as DNA: TGTGCCAGCAGTTTAGCAGAGACCCAGTACTTC. Translating gives CASSLAETQYF. V and J are TRBV6-5 and TRBJ2-5; D remains unclear. Trimming pared 4 bases from V and 4 bases from J, leaving 4 bases between. This CDR3 spans 11 amino acids. Germline-derived CDR1 and CDR2 are MNHEY and SVGAGI.

This clone came up a few times. The chain is built from TRBV29-1 and TRBJ2-1; D is possibly TRBD2 (6 bases). There are 12 residues in the CDR3. The V end lost 5 bases, the J end lost 9 bases, and 14 bases lay between the germline ends. CDR1 and CDR2 from the germline V gene are SQVTM and ANQGSEA. The CDR3 is CSVFWGRTEQFF. The CDR3 nucleotides read TGCAGCGTTTTTTGGGGGAGGACTGAGCAGTTCTTC.

This clone was found once. This chain connects TRBV11-2 to TRBJ2-3; 8 positions match TRBD2. The V gene's germline CDR1 is SGHAT and CDR2 FQNNGV. The CDR3 totals 15 residues. Trimming took 4 bases from V and 6 from J; bases not matched to a gene: 9. The CDR3 loop is CASSSFSGVGDTQYF. CDR3 sequence (DNA): TGTGCCAGCAGCTCATTTAGCGGGGTTGGGGATACGCAGTATTTT.